This passage covers 15 T cell receptor beta chains from one sample sequenced in a study of T cells after yellow fever vaccination. TCRdb called the 5' RACE reads again in MiXCR, with one record for every CDR3 protein. This table holds approximately 160,000 distinct CDR3 sequences, approximately 9.9% found once. This sample comprised CD8+ T cells sorted from PBMCs, obtained 45 days after the yellow fever booster vaccination. The receptors here all came from a man younger than 35 who received the YFV17D yellow fever vaccine.

This clonotype came up a few times. The chain employs TRBV4-1 and TRBJ2-7; D not resolved. V was clipped by 0 bases and J by 0 bases, with 3 bases between them. The germline V gene encodes CDR1 MGHRA and CDR2 YSYEKL. The CDR3 runs 13 residues. CDR3 sequence reads: CASSQEYSYEQYF. The CDR3 bases are TGCGCCAGCAGCCAAGAATACTCCTACGAGCAGTACTTC.

In its sample, this clonotype was seen many times. V usage is TRBV29-1 and J usage is TRBJ2-7; D is unresolved. This CDR3 has 11 amino acids. Germline CDR1 is SQVTM and CDR2 is ANQGSEA. V dropped 4 bases and J dropped 3 bases, with 7 bases sitting between them. CDR3 loop: CSVADFYEQYV. Here the CDR3 DNA reads TGCAGCGTTGCTGATTTCTACGAGCAGTACGTC.

This clonotype was detected only a few times. The chain links TRBV21-1 to TRBJ2-1; the tabulated D call, TRBD1, remains unverified against the DNA. TRBV21-1 is designated a pseudogene. The CDR3 sequence is 14 residues long. In DNA, the CDR3 is TGTGCCAGCAGCAAGGGACAGACCTGCAATGAGCAGTTCTTC. It codes for CASSKGQTCNEQFF.

This clonotype was observed a handful of times. This chain joins TRBV7-2 and TRBJ2-5, with TRBD2 identical over 11 bases. This CDR3 comprises 16 residues. Trimming cost V 4 bases and J 2 bases; bases outside gene matches: 6. Germline CDR1 SGHTA, CDR2 FQGNSA. The CDR3 is CASSSPPSGGQETQYF. The CDR3 DNA reads as TGTGCCAGCAGCTCCCCCCCTAGCGGGGGGCAAGAGACCCAGTACTTC.

This clonotype showed up just a few times. The CDR3 loop is CASNQGGGGTEQYF. DNA of the CDR3: TGCGCCAGCAATCAAGGGGGCGGGGGTACTGAGCAGTACTTC. This chain links TRBV4-1 with TRBJ2-7; D is tentatively TRBD1 or TRBD2 (7 bases each). Germline V gives CDR1 MGHRA, CDR2 YSYEKL. The V and J ends lost 7 bases and 7 bases respectively, with 20 bases between them. This CDR3 is 14 amino acids long.

This clonotype was counted many times. This chain links TRBV7-9 with TRBJ2-7; TRBD2 agrees at 8 bases. The ends lost 1 base at V and 6 bases at J; junction bases unmatched: 5. Germline CDR1 reads SEHNR; CDR2 reads FQNEAQ (reference sequence). The CDR3 has 14 amino acids. The CDR3 DNA follows: TGTGCCAGCAGCTTAGTCACAGCGGGGGCCGAGCAGTACTTC. The encoded protein is CASSLVTAGAEQYF.

This chain joins TRBV25-1 and TRBJ1-1; TRBD1 is a possible D gene (5 bases). With 2 bases removed from V and 4 bases from J, the gap between germline ends came to 23 bases. In germline, CDR1 is MGHDK, CDR2 SYGVNS. The CDR3 has 18 amino acids. The CDR3 spells CASSEPPGSWGVRTEAFF. The CDR3 region has the DNA TGTGCCAGCAGTGAACCCCCCGGGAGTTGGGGGGTGCGCACTGAAGCTTTCTTT.

V and J are TRBV7-9 and TRBJ1-2; possibly TRBD1 for D (5 bases). The CDR3 covers 15 residues. V was shortened by 5 bases and J by 2 bases, with 15 bases between the two germline ends. Germline CDR1 SEHNR, CDR2 FQNEAQ (reference sequence). Here the CDR3 reads CASSPTTGPNYGYTF. In DNA, the CDR3 is TGTGCCAGCAGCCCCACCACGGGGCCGAACTATGGCTACACCTTC.

This clonotype was detected a few times. V and J are TRBV30 and TRBJ2-7, with D unclear. This CDR3 spans 12 amino acids. In germline, CDR1 is GTSNPN, CDR2 SVGIG (reference sequence). V was shortened by 8 bases and J by 0 bases, with 11 bases between the two germline ends. The CDR3 nucleotides read TGTGCCGCCCAAGACAACTCCTACGAGCAGTACTTC. Its translation is CAAQDNSYEQYF.

Only a few counts were recorded for this clonotype. The V call is TRBV11-2, the J call TRBJ2-6; D possibly corresponds to TRBD1 (5 bases). The CDR3 runs to 16 residues. The germline V gene encodes CDR1 SGHAT and CDR2 FQNNGV. V was pared by 7 bases and J by 0 bases, with 13 bases between. The CDR3 coding sequence is TGTGCCAGCACCCGACAGAGCCCCTCTGGGGCCAACGTCCTGACTTTC. Translated: CASTRQSPSGANVLTF.

This clonotype was seen more than once but under ten times. An end of the junction does not agree with germline; a read error may underlie this. The V call is TRBV7-7, the J call TRBJ2-5; 10 nucleotides align to TRBD1. The germline gives CDR1 SSHAT, CDR2 FNYEAQ (reference sequence). The CDR3 consists of 15 residues. The DNA for the CDR3 is TGTGCTAGCAGCCCGTGGACAGGGGGTGGAAAGACCCAGTACTTC. It yields the protein CASSPWTGGGKTQYF. The entire variable domain, with the rest obtained from reference TRBV7-7 and TRBJ2-5, is as follows: GAGVSQSPRYKVTKRGQDVTLRCDPISSHATLYWYQQALGQGPEFLTYFNYEAQPDKSGLPSDRFSAERPEGSISTLTIQRTEQRDSAMYRCASSPWTGGGKTQYFGPGTRLLVL.

This clonotype came up many times. The CDR3 coding sequence is TGCGCCAGCAGCCACTTAGGGGACTATGGCTACACCTTC. This codes for CASSHLGDYGYTF. The chain combines TRBV4-1 with TRBJ1-2, with D perhaps TRBD1 (5 bases). With 3 bases removed from V and 3 bases from J, the gap between germline ends came to 8 bases. Germline V gene data show CDR1 as MGHRA and CDR2 as YSYEKL. The CDR3 totals 13 residues.

Ten or more counts support this clonotype. The gene calls are TRBV18 and TRBJ2-1, with D perhaps TRBD2 (6 bases). Trimming removed 4 bases from V and 6 bases from J, with 28 bases in between. This CDR3 is 19 amino acids long. Germline loops: CDR1 KGHSH, CDR2 LQKENI. CDR3 amino acids: CASSRFDGGMPRRGNEQFF. The CDR3 bases are TGTGCCAGCTCACGATTCGACGGGGGAATGCCCCGTCGTGGCAATGAGCAGTTCTTC.

This clonotype was observed at least ten times. The V and J genes are TRBV29-1 and TRBJ2-7; possibly TRBD1 for D (5 bases). The CDR3 is made up of 12 amino acids. The germline V gene encodes CDR1 SQVTM and CDR2 ANQGSEA. Trimming removed 1 base from V and 3 bases from J, with 7 bases in between. The CDR3 protein is CSVEVQDYEQYF. The CDR3 coding sequence is TGCAGCGTTGAAGTACAGGACTACGAGCAGTACTTC.

The table lists this clonotype with a few counts. The chain uses TRBV6-2 or TRBV6-3 and TRBJ2-4, with D maybe TRBD1 (7 bases). Trimming shortened V by 5 bases and J by 13 bases, and 12 bases separated the two germline ends. This CDR3 comprises 11 residues. Germline loops: CDR1 MNHEY, CDR2 SVGEGT. The CDR3 sequence is CASSTRGEQYF. In DNA form, the CDR3 reads TGTGCCAGCAGTACCAGGGGGGAGCAGTACTTC.